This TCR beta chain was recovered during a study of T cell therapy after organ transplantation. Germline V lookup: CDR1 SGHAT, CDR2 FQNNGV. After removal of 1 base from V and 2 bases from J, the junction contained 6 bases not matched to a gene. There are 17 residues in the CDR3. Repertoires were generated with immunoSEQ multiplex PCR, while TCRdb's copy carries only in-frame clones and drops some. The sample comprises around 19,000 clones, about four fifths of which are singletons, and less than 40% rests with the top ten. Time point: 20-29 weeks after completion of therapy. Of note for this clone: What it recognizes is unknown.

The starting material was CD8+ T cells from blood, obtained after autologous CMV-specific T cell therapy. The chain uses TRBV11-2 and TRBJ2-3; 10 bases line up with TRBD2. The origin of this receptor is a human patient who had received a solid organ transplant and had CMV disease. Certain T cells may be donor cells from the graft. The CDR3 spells CASSLGTSGKFTDTQYF. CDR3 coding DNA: TGTGCCAGCAGCTTAGGGACTAGCGGTAAATTCACAGATACGCAGTATTTT.